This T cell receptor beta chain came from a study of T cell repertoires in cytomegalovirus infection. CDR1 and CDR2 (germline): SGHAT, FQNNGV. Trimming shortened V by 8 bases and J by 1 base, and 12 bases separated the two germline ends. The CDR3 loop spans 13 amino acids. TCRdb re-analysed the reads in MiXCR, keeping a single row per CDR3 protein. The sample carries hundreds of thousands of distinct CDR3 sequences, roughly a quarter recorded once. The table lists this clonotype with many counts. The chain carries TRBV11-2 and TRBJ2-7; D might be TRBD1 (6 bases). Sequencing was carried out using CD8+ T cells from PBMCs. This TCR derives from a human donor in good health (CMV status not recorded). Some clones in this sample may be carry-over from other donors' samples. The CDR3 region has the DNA TGTGCCAGCGCATTACAGGGTTCCTACGAGCAGTACGTC. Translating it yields CASALQGSYEQYV.